Each of the 16 T cell receptor beta chains below was sequenced from the same sample in a study of T cells after yellow fever vaccination. One entry per CDR3 protein, called by TCRdb with MiXCR from the 5' RACE reads. Of under 300,000 distinct CDR3 sequences listed, 6.9% are singletons. Sequences were derived from CD4+ T cells sorted from PBMCs, sampled 15 days after the yellow fever booster vaccination. The receptors were gathered from a man in his thirties or forties who received the YFV17D yellow fever vaccine.

The rearrangement uses TRBV5-1 and TRBJ2-1, with 10 bases that match TRBD2. Germline CDR1 reads SGHRS; CDR2 reads YFSETQ. The CDR3 spans 16 residues. V was clipped by 4 bases and J by 5 bases; unmatched bases: 9. CDR3 in amino acids: CASSTLTGTSDNEQFF. For the CDR3, the DNA is TGCGCCAGCAGCACACTCACCGGGACTAGCGACAATGAGCAGTTCTTC.

This clonotype was seen more than once but under ten times. V gene TRBV30 combines with J gene TRBJ2-7; either TRBD1 or TRBD2 may supply D (6 bases each). Deletions cut 2 bases from V and 9 bases from J, with 11 bases between. Germline loops: CDR1 GTSNPN, CDR2 SVGIG (reference sequence). The CDR3 totals 11 residues. CDR3 in amino acids: CAWSRTGAQYF. The CDR3 nucleotides read TGTGCCTGGAGTCGCACGGGGGCGCAGTACTTC.

The J gene is TRBJ2-1, the V gene TRBV6-1, with D unresolved. Germline CDR1 MNHNS, CDR2 SASEGT. The CDR3 consists of 16 residues. V dropped 1 base and J dropped 0 bases, with 10 bases sitting between them. CDR3 protein: CASSEVFSGSYNEQFF. CDR3 in DNA: TGTGCCAGCAGTGAAGTGTTTTCCGGCTCCTACAATGAGCAGTTCTTC.

In its sample, this clonotype was seen a few times. V usage is TRBV18 and J usage is TRBJ2-1; TRBD2 might be the D (5 bases). From germline, CDR1 is KGHSH and CDR2 LQKENI. The ends were cut back, 0 bases at V and 0 bases at J, with 9 bases in the middle. CDR3 size: 16 residues. CDR3 nucleotide sequence: TGTGCCAGCTCACCACCGGGAGTGGGCTCCTACAATGAGCAGTTCTTC. Residues: CASSPPGVGSYNEQFF.

This clonotype was found many times. The rearrangement joins TRBV27 to TRBJ2-2, with no clear D. The germline gives CDR1 MNHEY, CDR2 SMNVEV (reference sequence). This CDR3 spans 14 amino acids. The V end lost 6 bases, the J end lost 1 base, and 9 bases lay between the germline ends. The CDR3 region is CASRTSWNTGELFF. In DNA, the CDR3 is TGTGCCAGCAGGACGTCGTGGAACACCGGGGAGCTGTTTTTT.

This clonotype was recorded a few times. V gene TRBV7-2 combines with J gene TRBJ1-1; 8 positions match TRBD1. The CDR3 spans 14 residues. V gave up 1 base and J gave up 11 bases; unmatched junction bases: 9. CDR1 and CDR2 from the germline V gene are SGHTA and FQGNSA. CDR3 protein: CASSLGAGGGFAFF. Written as DNA, the CDR3 is TGTGCCAGCAGCTTAGGGGCAGGGGGCGGATTTGCTTTCTTT.

This clonotype was observed at least ten times. The J gene is TRBJ2-7, the V gene TRBV7-2; TRBD1 aligns across 7 bases. The V and J ends lost 4 bases and 3 bases, in that order; junction bases with no gene match: 6. The germline gives CDR1 SGHTA, CDR2 FQGNSA. The CDR3 runs 14 residues. The CDR3 loop reads CASSSRTGGYEQYF. The DNA for the CDR3 is TGTGCCAGCAGCTCTCGGACAGGTGGCTACGAGCAGTACTTC.

This CDR3 reads CASSLGGDQETQYF. The CDR3, as DNA: TGTGCCAGCAGCCTTGGGGGAGACCAAGAGACCCAGTACTTC. The J gene is TRBJ2-5, the V gene TRBV28; D tentatively fits TRBD1 or TRBD2 (5 bases each). The germline V gene encodes CDR1 MDHEN and CDR2 SYDVKM. The CDR3 sequence is 14 residues long. V lost 6 bases and J lost 0, with 11 bases in between.

This clonotype was seen a few times. V gene TRBV15 combines with J gene TRBJ2-5, with D hard to call. V lost 0 bases and J lost 4, with 6 bases in between. Germline V gene data show CDR1 as LNHNV and CDR2 as YYDKDF (reference sequence). The length of the CDR3 is 13 residues. The CDR3 DNA sequence: TGTGCCACCAGCAGAGAGTTAGGAGAGACCCAGTACTTC. As protein: CATSRELGETQYF.

This clonotype was detected ten times or more. The chain couples TRBV28 to TRBJ2-7; 9 bases agree with TRBD1. The CDR3 length is 16 residues. The ends lost 4 bases at V and 1 base at J; junction bases unmatched: 8. The germline V gene encodes CDR1 MDHEN and CDR2 SYDVKM. In nucleotides, the CDR3 is TGTGCCAGCAGTTCATTTACCGGGACAGGGTCCTACGAGCAGTACTTC. Protein: CASSSFTGTGSYEQYF. Full variable domain (rest looked up from reference TRBV28 and TRBJ2-7): DVKVTQSSRYLVKRTGEKVFLECVQDMDHENMFWYRQDPGLGLRLIYFSYDVKMKEKGDIPEGYSVSREKKERFSLILESASTNQTSMYLCASSSFTGTGSYEQYFGPGTRLTVT.

This clonotype was counted many times. The rearrangement joins TRBV29-1 to TRBJ2-7; 8 bases match TRBD1. CDR1 SQVTM and CDR2 ANQGSEA come from the germline V gene. The J segment lost 3 bases and the V segment lost 3 bases, leaving 4 bases of the junction unmatched. The CDR3 has 13 amino acids. The CDR3 DNA reads TGCAGCGTTGAGACGACAGGGGACTACGAGCAGTACTTC. Translating gives CSVETTGDYEQYF.

A few counts support this clonotype. V usage is TRBV6-5 and J usage is TRBJ2-1; 7 positions agree with TRBD2. This CDR3 has 14 residues. From germline, CDR1 is MNHEY and CDR2 SVGAGI. With 0 bases clipped from V and 6 bases from J, the junction kept 2 bases outside the gene matches. Written as DNA, the CDR3 is TGTGCCAGCAGTTACTCGCGGGAGCTCAATGAGCAGTTCTTC. This encodes CASSYSRELNEQFF.

This clonotype was detected ten times or more. This chain links TRBV20-1 with TRBJ2-3; D is ambiguous. The germline V gene has CDR1 DFQATT and CDR2 SNEGSKA (reference sequence). The CDR3 has 10 amino acids. CDR3 protein: CSPRRDTQYF. The CDR3 coding sequence is TGCAGCCCTCGTCGAGATACGCAGTATTTT.

This clonotype has at least ten counts. The rearrangement links TRBV5-1 to TRBJ2-2; perhaps TRBD2 as D (5 bases). Trimming took off 0 bases at V and 2 bases at J, with 5 bases between the two ends. In germline, CDR1 is SGHRS, CDR2 YFSETQ. This CDR3 is 14 amino acids long. The CDR3 sequence is CASSLGTNTGELFF. The CDR3 DNA is TGCGCCAGCAGCTTGGGGACTAACACCGGGGAGCTGTTTTTT.

The rearrangement uses TRBV20-1 and TRBJ2-7, with D maybe TRBD2 (5 bases). CDR3 length equals 13 residues. Per germline, CDR1 DFQATT and CDR2 SNEGSKA (reference sequence). The chain's CDR3 is CTAGDPSLYEQYF. The CDR3 nucleotides read TGCACCGCGGGCGATCCATCACTCTACGAGCAGTACTTC.

This clonotype has more than one count but fewer than ten. The chain employs TRBV7-8 and TRBJ2-1; 8 bases are shared with TRBD1. Unmatched junction bases numbered 8, after V lost 0 bases and J lost 16 bases. The CDR3 is made up of 13 amino acids. Germline V gene lookup returns CDR1 SGHVS and CDR2 FQNEAQ. The DNA of the CDR3 is TGTGCCAGCAGCTTAGCGCCGGACAGGGCGTACTTCTTC. This encodes CASSLAPDRAYFF.